The next 21 T cell receptor beta chains were all read from a single sample in a study of blood T cell repertoires in COVID-19. Profiling relied on immunoSEQ multiplex PCR, and the TCRdb table lists in-frame clones only, not all of them. In the table there are roughly 200,000 clones, 75% to 90% of which are singletons. Sequenced: PBMCs or T cells enriched from blood (not recorded which). The receptors derive from a woman aged 40-49 years with acute COVID-19.

The genes are TRBV25-1 and TRBJ2-7; perhaps TRBD2 as D (6 bases). This CDR3 spans 12 amino acids. Looked up from germline, CDR1 is MGHDK and CDR2 is SYGVNS. Trimming removed 6 bases from V and 7 bases from J, with 13 bases in between. CDR3: CASRAGPGEQYF. In DNA, the CDR3 is TGTGCCAGCAGGGCGGGGCCTGGGGAGCAGTACTTC.

The chain employs TRBV27 and TRBJ1-5, with 7 bases fitting TRBD1. CDR3 length equals 18 residues. CDR1 MNHEY and CDR2 SMNVEV come from the germline V gene (reference sequence). V lost 3 bases, J lost 5 bases, and 16 bases stayed unmatched. CDR3 region: CASSLLGRGVNPDQPQHF. The CDR3 DNA reads TGTGCCAGCAGTTTGCTCGGCAGGGGGGTGAACCCGGATCAGCCCCAGCATTTT.

The genes are TRBV5-1 and TRBJ1-1, with no clear D. This CDR3 region has 14 residues. Germline values: CDR1 SGHRS, CDR2 YFSETQ. Trimming cost V 0 bases and J 5 bases, with 11 bases left between them. CDR3 in amino acids: CASSLDSLRTEAFF. In DNA, the CDR3 is TGCGCCAGCAGCTTGGATTCCCTCCGGACTGAAGCTTTCTTT. Full variable domain (outside the CDR3, taken from reference TRBV5-1 and TRBJ1-1): KAGVTQTPRYLIKTRGQQVTLSCSPISGHRSVSWYQQTPGQGLQFLFEYFSETQRNKGNFPGRFSGRQFSNSRSEMNVSTLELGDSALYLCASSLDSLRTEAFFGQGTRLTVV.

This chain connects TRBV7-9 to TRBJ2-1; D is unresolved. The CDR3 consists of 12 residues. Germline V gene sequence: CDR1 SEHNR, CDR2 FQNEAQ (reference sequence). Between the trimmed V and J ends, which lost 5 bases and 6 bases, there was a span of 8 bases. The DNA of the CDR3 is TGTGCCAGCAGCCGAGTTGGCAATGAGCAGTTCTTC. Encoded protein: CASSRVGNEQFF.

This clone was recorded only once. The gene calls are TRBV14 and TRBJ1-2; 9 positions match TRBD1. The CDR3 runs 19 residues. The V segment lost 0 bases and the J segment 2 bases; nucleotides outside the gene matches: 13. Germline V gene lookup returns CDR1 SGHDN and CDR2 FVKESK. The CDR3 reads CASSQEVGQGPFLNYGYTF. The CDR3 DNA reads as TGTGCCAGCAGCCAAGAAGTGGGACAGGGACCCTTCCTGAACTATGGCTACACCTTC.

This CDR3 is CASSTTGISGNTIYF. CDR3 sequence (DNA): TGCGCCAGCAGCACAACAGGGATCTCTGGAAACACCATATATTTT. J is TRBJ1-3 and V is TRBV5-1; D may be TRBD1 (6 bases). Germline CDR1 reads SGHRS; CDR2 reads YFSETQ. The CDR3 is made up of 15 amino acids. Trimming took off 4 bases at V and 0 bases at J, with 11 bases between the two ends. Supplemented by reference TRBV5-1 and TRBJ1-3, the full variable domain reads KAGVTQTPRYLIKTRGQQVTLSCSPISGHRSVSWYQQTPGQGLQFLFEYFSETQRNKGNFPGRFSGRQFSNSRSEMNVSTLELGDSALYLCASSTTGISGNTIYFGEGSWLTVV.

The rearrangement uses TRBV4-3 and TRBJ2-7; 14 nucleotides match TRBD2. Germline values: CDR1 LGHNA, CDR2 YSLEER. After removal of 1 base from V and 7 bases from J, the junction contained 9 bases not matched to a gene. This CDR3 spans 17 amino acids. The CDR3 DNA follows: TGCGCCAGCAGCCAAGGGACTAGCGGGAGGAAAGGCCAGGAGCAGTACTTC. Its protein is CASSQGTSGRKGQEQYF.

This clone turned up a few times. The chain couples TRBV7-2 to TRBJ2-1, with D unresolved. The CDR3 totals 14 residues. Germline-derived CDR1 and CDR2 are SGHTA and FQGNSA. V lost 4 bases to trimming and J lost 5 bases, with 12 bases between them. Here the CDR3 reads CASSSATINNEQFF. Here the CDR3 DNA reads TGTGCCAGCAGCTCCGCAACAATAAACAATGAGCAGTTCTTC.

The rearrangement links TRBV10-3 to TRBJ1-2, with D tentatively TRBD1 (5 bases). The ends were cut back, 3 bases at V and 6 bases at J, with 23 bases in the middle. This CDR3 spans 17 amino acids. CDR1 is ENHRY and CDR2 is SYGVKD in the germline V gene. The CDR3 here is CAISDLLPGLSRNGYTF. CDR3 DNA sequence: TGTGCCATCAGTGACCTACTACCGGGACTCTCTCGCAATGGCTACACCTTC.

The chain links TRBV4-1 to TRBJ1-1; 9 bases fit TRBD1. This CDR3 has 13 amino acids. CDR1 MGHRA and CDR2 YSYEKL come from the germline V gene. Trimming at V came to 8 bases and at J to 7 bases, leaving 8 bases not matched to a gene. In nucleotides, the CDR3 is TGCGCCAGCGGAATGACAGGGGGTCGTGAAGCTTTCTTT. As protein: CASGMTGGREAFF.

This clone has only a few counts. V gene TRBV27 combines with J gene TRBJ1-6, with TRBD1 as a possible D gene (5 bases). V shed 5 bases and J shed 7 bases, with 12 bases lying between them. The CDR3 spans 14 residues. CDR1 is MNHEY, CDR2 SMNVEV, per germline (reference sequence). The CDR3 DNA sequence: TGTGCCAGCAGTCCCCTACCAGGGAATTCACCCCTCCACTTT. Its translation is CASSPLPGNSPLHF.

The chain combines TRBV2 with TRBJ2-7; the D gene is possibly TRBD2 (6 bases). Germline loops: CDR1 SNHLY, CDR2 FYNNEI. V lost 3 bases, J lost 5 bases, and 17 bases lay in between. This CDR3 has 15 amino acids. CDR3 region: CASSERPGRLHEQYF. The CDR3 DNA reads TGTGCCAGCAGTGAGCGGCCAGGGAGGCTCCACGAGCAGTACTTC.

The chain has TRBV27 and TRBJ2-7, with 10 bases matching TRBD2. CDR1 is MNHEY, CDR2 SMNVEV, per germline (reference sequence). The ends lost 1 base at V and 4 bases at J; junction bases unmatched: 4. This CDR3 has 15 residues. The DNA for the CDR3 is TGTGCCAGCAGTTTATTGCCTAGCGGGGGTTACGAGCAGTACTTC. Translating it yields CASSLLPSGGYEQYF.

The chain combines TRBV5-1 with TRBJ1-6, with 8 bases matching TRBD1. The germline V gene has CDR1 SGHRS and CDR2 YFSETQ. Trimming took 3 bases from V and 10 from J; bases not matched to a gene: 6. This CDR3 is 14 amino acids long. The CDR3 is CASSSGQGGSPLHF. The DNA for the CDR3 is TGCGCCAGCAGCTCCGGACAGGGCGGATCACCCCTCCACTTT.

V gene TRBV7-9 combines with J gene TRBJ1-5; 7 bases line up with TRBD1. Germline loops: CDR1 SEHNR, CDR2 FQNEAQ (reference sequence). Losses at the gene ends were 1 base for V and 3 bases for J; bases not matched to a gene: 3. The CDR3 runs 15 residues. The CDR3 DNA reads TGTGCCAGCAGCTTAGGGACAGGCCCCAATCAGCCCCAGCATTTT. It yields the protein CASSLGTGPNQPQHF.

The V gene is TRBV19, the J gene TRBJ2-7, with D unclear. The CDR3 is made up of 14 amino acids. V dropped 1 base and J dropped 5 bases, with 12 bases sitting between them. Germline lookup yields CDR1 LNHDA and CDR2 SQIVND (reference sequence). In nucleotides, the CDR3 is TGTGCCAGTAGTATAGGATCGGTTTCTAACGAGCAGTACTTC. Translated: CASSIGSVSNEQYF. The whole variable domain, remainder taken from reference TRBV19 and TRBJ2-7, is DGGITQSPKYLFRKEGQNVTLSCEQNLNHDAMYWYRQDPGQGLRLIYYSQIVNDFQKGDIAEGYSVSREKKESFPLTVTSAQKNPTAFYLCASSIGSVSNEQYFGPGTRLTVT.

The chain combines TRBV7-3 with TRBJ2-5; D is unclear. The CDR3 sequence is 13 residues long. Germline values: CDR1 SGHTA, CDR2 FQGTGA. Trimming removed 2 bases from V and 7 bases from J, with 11 bases in between. CDR3 nucleotide sequence: TGTGCCAGCAGCTTAGTAGGATCGGGGACCCAGTACTTC. Residues: CASSLVGSGTQYF.

CDR3 bases: TGTGCCAGCAGCCAGGGCGTAACTGAAGCTTTCTTT. Translating it yields CASSQGVTEAFF. This sequence joins TRBV7-9 and TRBJ1-1; tentative D call: TRBD1 (5 bases). The V end lost 5 bases, the J end lost 5 bases, and 9 bases lay between the germline ends. The CDR3 length is 12 residues. Germline CDR1 SEHNR, CDR2 FQNEAQ (reference sequence).

CDR3 residues: CASSLVRFGTGELFF. The DNA for the CDR3 is TGTGCCAGCAGCTTGGTGCGATTCGGCACCGGGGAGCTGTTTTTT. The chain has TRBV5-6 and TRBJ2-2; no clear D gene. This CDR3 comprises 15 residues. V dropped 0 bases and J dropped 4 bases, with 10 bases sitting between them. CDR1 SGHDT and CDR2 YYEEEE come from the germline V gene. Using reference TRBV5-6 and TRBJ2-2 for the parts outside the CDR3, the full variable domain is DAGVTQSPTHLIKTRGQQVTLRCSPKSGHDTVSWYQQALGQGPQFIFQYYEEEERQRGNFPDRFSGHQFPNYSSELNVNALLLGDSALYLCASSLVRFGTGELFFGEGSRLTVL.

The J gene is TRBJ2-1, the V gene TRBV4-1; D is unresolved. Per germline, CDR1 MGHRA and CDR2 YSYEKL. Trimming removed 1 base at V and 0 bases at J, with 10 bases between. The CDR3 has 16 amino acids. CDR3 bases: TGCGCCAGCAGCCAAGGACACTTGAGCTCCTACAATGAGCAGTTCTTC. This gives the protein CASSQGHLSSYNEQFF.

The sample holds one count of this clone. The rearrangement uses TRBV3-1 (or the pseudogene TRBV3-2) and TRBJ1-1; D gene unclear. Germline V CDR1 and CDR2: LGHDT, YNNKEL (reference sequence). The CDR3 totals 17 residues. V lost 3 bases and J 0 bases, leaving 17 bases between the germline ends. The CDR3 DNA reads as TGTGCCAGCAGCCATTATTCCAAAGGCGGTATGAACACTGAAGCTTTCTTT. Protein product: CASSHYSKGGMNTEAFF.